The entry below describes one T cell receptor beta chain. These data come from a study of control samples from healthy donors and cancer patients. Produced via immunoSEQ multiplex PCR; TCRdb's table is partial and in-frame only. The table lists 70,000 to 90,000 clones, around 95% of them singletons. This receptor was obtained from a middle-aged woman in good health. The sequenced sample was blood.

The CDR3: CASSERFLQPQHF. In nucleotides, the CDR3 is TGTGCCAGCAGTGAAAGGTTCCTACAGCCCCAGCATTTT. The chain employs TRBV2 and TRBJ1-5; D is unresolved. Looked up from germline, CDR1 is SNHLY and CDR2 is FYNNEI. V was clipped by 2 bases and J by 7 bases, with 9 bases between them. The CDR3 spans 13 residues.